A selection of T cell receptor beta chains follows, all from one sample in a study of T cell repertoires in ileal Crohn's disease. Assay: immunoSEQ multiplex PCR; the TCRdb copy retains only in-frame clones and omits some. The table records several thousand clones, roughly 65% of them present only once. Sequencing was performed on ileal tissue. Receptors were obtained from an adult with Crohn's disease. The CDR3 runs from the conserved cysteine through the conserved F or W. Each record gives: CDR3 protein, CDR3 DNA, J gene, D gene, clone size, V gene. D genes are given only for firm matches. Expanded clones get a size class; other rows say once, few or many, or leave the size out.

CDR3: CASSQEDRPHGHIEKLFF
DNA: TGCGCCAGCAGCCAAGAGGACAGGCCCCACGGCCATATAGAAAAACTGTTTTTT
J: TRBJ1-4
D: TRBD1
size: NA
V: TRBV4-1

CDR3: CASSAAGQPQHF
DNA: TGTGCCAGCAGCGCTGCAGGGCAGCCCCAGCATTTT
J: TRBJ1-5
D: NA
size: NA
V: TRBV13

CDR3: CAWRKRGGGVYGYTF
DNA: TGTGCCTGGAGAAAACGAGGAGGGGGCGTCTATGGCTACACCTTC
J: TRBJ1-2
D: TRBD1
size: NA
V: TRBV30

CDR3: CASSHVGLETQYF
DNA: TGTGCCAGCAGCCACGTTGGACTGGAGACCCAGTACTTC
J: TRBJ2-5
D: NA
size: few
V: TRBV6-6

CDR3: CASSRLAGGPEKLFF
DNA: TGTGCCAGCAGCCGACTTGCAGGGGGCCCTGAAAAACTGTTTTTT
J: TRBJ1-4
D: TRBD1
size: NA
V: TRBV11-2

CDR3: CASSQSVVDYNEQFF
DNA: TGCGCCAGCAGCCAAAGTGTAGTAGACTACAATGAGCAGTTCTTC
J: TRBJ2-1
D: NA
size: NA
V: TRBV4-1

CDR3: CASSQDHLARETQYF
DNA: TGCGCCAGCAGCCAAGATCACCTAGCACGAGAGACCCAGTACTTC
J: TRBJ2-5
D: NA
size: NA
V: TRBV4-1

CDR3: CASSPSHWTEYQETQYF
DNA: TGTGCCAGCAGCCCTTCCCATTGGACAGAATACCAAGAGACCCAGTACTTC
J: TRBJ2-5
D: NA
size: few
V: TRBV27

CDR3: CASSGHNYGYTF
DNA: TGTGCCAGCAGTGGACATAACTATGGCTACACCTTC
J: TRBJ1-2
D: NA
size: NA
V: TRBV25-1

CDR3: CASSVAGGDYNEQFF
DNA: TGTGCCAGCAGTGTAGCGGGGGGGGACTACAATGAGCAGTTCTTC
J: TRBJ2-1
D: TRBD2
size: NA
V: TRBV27

CDR3: CASSIGGYNEQFF
DNA: TGTGCCAGCAGCATCGGGGGGTACAATGAGCAGTTCTTC
J: TRBJ2-1
D: TRBD2
size: NA
V: TRBV7-2

CDR3: CASSEAKLYSPLHF
DNA: TGTGCCAGCAGTGAAGCGAAACTATATTCACCCCTCCACTTT
J: TRBJ1-6
D: NA
size: NA
V: TRBV2

CDR3: CGRQTPNYGYTF
DNA: TGTGGCCGACAGACTCCTAACTATGGCTACACCTTC
J: TRBJ1-2
D: NA
size: NA
V: TRBV21-1

CDR3: CASSQAAAAGGPFTNEQFF
DNA: TGTGCCAGCAGCCAAGCCGCCGCGGCGGGGGGGCCGTTTACCAATGAGCAGTTCTTC
J: TRBJ2-1
D: TRBD2
size: NA
V: TRBV4-2

CDR3: CASSRNGYYEQYF
DNA: TGTGCCAGCAGCCGTAACGGTTACTACGAGCAGTACTTC
J: TRBJ2-7
D: NA
size: few
V: TRBV11-2

CDR3: CASSIGSRGWDEQFF
DNA: TGTGCCAGTAGTATAGGTTCCCGGGGATGGGATGAGCAGTTCTTC
J: TRBJ2-1
D: NA
size: NA
V: TRBV19

CDR3: CASSLTGPEYGYTF
DNA: TGCGCCAGCAGCTTGACAGGGCCCGAGTATGGCTACACCTTC
J: TRBJ1-2
D: NA
size: NA
V: TRBV5-1

CDR3: CASSELAGEDNEQFF
DNA: TGTGCCAGCAGTGAACTAGCGGGGGAAGACAATGAGCAGTTCTTC
J: TRBJ2-1
D: TRBD2
size: NA
V: TRBV6-1

CDR3: CASSTTGDAGNTIYF
DNA: TGCGCCAGCAGCACCACAGGGGACGCTGGAAACACCATATATTTT
J: TRBJ1-3
D: TRBD1
size: few
V: TRBV5-1

CDR3: CASSLVTSGNQETQYF
DNA: TGTGCCAGCAGCTTAGTGACTAGCGGCAATCAAGAGACCCAGTACTTC
J: TRBJ2-5
D: TRBD2
size: NA
V: TRBV7-6

CDR3: CASSKLPPLAEQFF
DNA: TGTGCCAGCAGCAAACTTCCCCCTCTTGCTGAGCAGTTCTTC
J: TRBJ2-1
D: NA
size: NA
V: TRBV6-5

CDR3: CASSAPNRVGGEPQHF
DNA: TGTGCCAGCAGTGCGCCGAATAGGGTTGGCGGGGAGCCCCAGCATTTT
J: TRBJ1-5
D: NA
size: NA
V: TRBV6-1

CDR3: CASSLTSGNEQFF
DNA: TGTGCCAGCAGTTTAACTAGCGGCAATGAGCAGTTCTTC
J: TRBJ2-1
D: TRBD2
size: NA
V: TRBV27

CDR3: CASSLEPFYGYTF
DNA: TGTGCCAGCAGCTTGGAGCCTTTCTATGGCTACACCTTC
J: TRBJ1-2
D: NA
size: NA
V: TRBV7-2

CDR3: CASSQAQGKYEQYF
DNA: TGCGCCAGCAGCCAAGCCCAGGGGAAGTACGAGCAGTACTTC
J: TRBJ2-7
D: NA
size: NA
V: TRBV4-3

CDR3: CASSQIQSGQPQHF
DNA: TGCGCCAGCAGCCAAATACAGTCAGGCCAGCCCCAGCATTTT
J: TRBJ1-5
D: NA
size: NA
V: TRBV4-1

CDR3: CASSAQGISGNTIYF
DNA: TGTGCCAGCAGCGCTCAGGGAATCTCTGGAAACACCATATATTTT
J: TRBJ1-3
D: NA
size: NA
V: TRBV9

CDR3: CASSTSGSYNEQFF
DNA: TGTGCCAGCAGCACTAGCGGGTCCTACAATGAGCAGTTCTTC
J: TRBJ2-1
D: TRBD2
size: NA
V: TRBV5-4

CDR3: CASSQFGGPYEQYF
DNA: TGCGCCAGCAGCCAATTCGGGGGACCCTACGAGCAGTACTTC
J: TRBJ2-7
D: NA
size: NA
V: TRBV4-3

CDR3: CASSLAGGYTEAFF
DNA: TGCGCCAGCAGCTTGGCCGGAGGGTACACTGAAGCTTTCTTT
J: TRBJ1-1
D: NA
size: NA
V: TRBV5-1

CDR3: CASQNYRDQPQHF
DNA: TGTGCCAGCCAAAACTACAGGGACCAGCCCCAGCATTTT
J: TRBJ1-5
D: NA
size: NA
V: TRBV2

CDR3: CASSPGGGNQPQHF
DNA: TGTGCCAGCAGCCCGGGGGGGGGAAATCAGCCCCAGCATTTT
J: TRBJ1-5
D: NA
size: NA
V: TRBV7-9